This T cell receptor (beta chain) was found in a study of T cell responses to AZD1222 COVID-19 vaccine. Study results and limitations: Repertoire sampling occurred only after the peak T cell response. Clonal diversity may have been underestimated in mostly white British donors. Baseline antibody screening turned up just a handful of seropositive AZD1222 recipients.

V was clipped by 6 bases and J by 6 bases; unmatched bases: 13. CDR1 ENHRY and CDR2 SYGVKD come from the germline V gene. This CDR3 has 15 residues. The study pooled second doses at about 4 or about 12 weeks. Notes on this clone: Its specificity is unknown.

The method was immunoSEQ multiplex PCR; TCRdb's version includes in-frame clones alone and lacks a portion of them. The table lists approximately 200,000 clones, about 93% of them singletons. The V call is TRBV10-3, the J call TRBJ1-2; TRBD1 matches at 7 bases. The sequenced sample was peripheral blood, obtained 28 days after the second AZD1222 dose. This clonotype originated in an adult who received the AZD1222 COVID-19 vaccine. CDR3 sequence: CAIRRQTGQSDGYTF. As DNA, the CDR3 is TGTGCCATCAGAAGACAGACAGGGCAATCGGATGGCTACACCTTC.